The present T cell receptor beta chain was sequenced within a study of tumor-infiltrating lymphocytes in primary liver carcinoma. Findings of the study overall: Samples, which were bulk and unsorted, did not allow CD4+ and CD8+ repertoires to be compared.

This CDR3 is built from 16 residues. Germline values: CDR1 MGHRA, CDR2 YSYEKL. The investigators made TCR beta cDNA from 400 to 550 ng total RNA, using a constant-region primer. Three rounds of nested multiplex PCR with slightly modified ARM-PCR produced TCR beta libraries. TRBV1-TRBV30 forward primers paired with a C-beta reverse primer were used in the first two PCR rounds, which ran approximately 10 cycles each. TCRdb analysed the multiplex PCR reads with MiXCR anew, one entry per CDR3 protein. The table shows about 330,000 distinct CDR3 sequences, with around three fifths occurring only once. They got blood RNA out of unsorted whole blood and also pulled out germline DNA. Regarding this clonotype: What it recognizes is unknown. A much larger clone differs by one base, so this may be a read error.

The specimen was peripheral blood. V gene TRBV4-1 combines with J gene TRBJ1-6; D gene unclear. This sequence originates from a man aged 40-49 years with primary liver carcinoma and hepatitis B virus infection. The CDR3 sequence is CASRQPSRRTNSPLHF. CDR3 nucleotides: TGCGCCAGCCGCCAACCTTCCCGGCGGACCAATTCACCCCTCCACTTT.